Listed below are T cell receptor beta chains from one sample, sequenced in a study of PD-L1 blockade in urothelial cancer. Using immunoSEQ multiplex PCR, the repertoire was profiled, and TCRdb retains in-frame clones only, with some absent. This table has some 75,000 clones, more than 85% appearing once. The specimen was PBMCs, collected around atezolizumab (anti-PD-L1) treatment. These TCRs come from a woman aged 80 or over with urothelial cancer. CDR3s include the opening cysteine and the closing phenylalanine or tryptophan. Each record gives: V gene, J gene, CDR3 protein.

>TRBV6-1|TRBJ2-7
CASAPSYEQYF
>TRBV25-1|TRBJ1-2
CASSEYEDRASGYTF
>TRBV15|TRBJ2-1
CATRPSGFLYNEQFF
>TRBV5-1|TRBJ2-1
CASSLVGGRTYNEQFF
>TRBV7-3|TRBJ2-1
CASSRSSGSRNEQFF
>TRBV19|TRBJ2-5
CASSTLTSGQETQYF
>TRBV9|TRBJ1-1
CASSDRGQGHTEAFF
>TRBV14|TRBJ2-1
CASSLPSGRGWNEQFF
>TRBV9|TRBJ2-1
CASSSGNEQFF
>TRBV5-8|TRBJ2-5
CASSRGDRILQETQYF
>TRBV4-1|TRBJ2-2
CASSQILGPGELFF
>TRBV27|TRBJ1-1
CASSSPGLGSTEAFF
>TRBV10-3|TRBJ2-3
CAISGASSTDTQYF
>TRBV10-1|TRBJ2-2
CASTSSPTGELFF
>TRBV10-3|TRBJ1-4
CAISERGTGNEKLFF
>TRBV5-1|TRBJ2-2
CASSLGPTSALNTGELFF
>TRBV19|TRBJ2-2
CASSILQGANTGELFF
>TRBV19|TRBJ2-5
CASSVGTNQETQYF
>TRBV7-9|TRBJ2-2
CASRETSGTGELFF
>TRBV28|TRBJ2-7
CASIQQGAPYEQYF
>TRBV7-3|TRBJ2-1
CASSLWAGQGAGEQFF
>TRBV6-1|TRBJ1-5
CASSTGLYSNQPQHF
>TRBV15|TRBJ2-1
CATSRDQYNEQFF
>TRBV10-3|TRBJ2-7
CAISYGLAESYEQYF
>TRBV30|TRBJ2-1
CAFLPSAPYNEQFF
>TRBV6-4|TRBJ2-3
CASSGSGSTADTQYF
>TRBV5-1|TRBJ1-2
CASSPQMAGIGYTF
>TRBV5-1|TRBJ1-1
CASSFDTRMINTEAFF
>TRBV4-2|TRBJ1-5
CASSDRGRNQPQHF
>TRBV29-1|TRBJ2-2
CSVKREGLNTGELFF
>TRBV11-3|TRBJ2-5
CASSRQGRETQYF
>TRBV5-1|TRBJ2-7
CASSRTSGSWEQYF
>TRBV28|TRBJ2-3
CASTDRWGDTQYF
>TRBV10-2|TRBJ2-1
CASSPGTSGSYNEQFF
>TRBV14|TRBJ1-2
CASSPDGIYGYTF
>TRBV4-1|TRBJ1-5
CASSQVFGRNQPQHF
>TRBV6-6|TRBJ1-1
CASSYWGQGDTEAFF
>TRBV18|TRBJ1-1
CASSPLQGTEAFF
>TRBV10-3|TRBJ1-1
CAISERGATEAFF
>TRBV2|TRBJ2-3
CASRTGAGYSYTQYF
>TRBV19|TRBJ1-4
CASSTPGTLTWKLFF
>TRBV28|TRBJ2-1
CASSRITSGPPHEQFF
>TRBV15|TRBJ2-5
CATSRDPGTQETQYF
>TRBV28|TRBJ1-2
CASSSGQHYYGYTF
>TRBV9|TRBJ2-5
CASSVGGSVPETQYF
>TRBV19|TRBJ2-7
CASSSVGVYEQYF
>TRBV28|TRBJ2-7
CASSPPHYEQYF
>TRBV5-1|TRBJ2-5
CASSLSRGSQETQYF
>TRBV15|TRBJ2-7
CATSRTGTANYEQYF
>TRBV11-2|TRBJ2-2
CASSLPLRGTGELFF
>TRBV7-9|TRBJ1-2
CASSLEGRWVGYTF
>TRBV10-1|TRBJ2-5
CASSESRTGQETQYF
>TRBV11-2|TRBJ1-1
CASSRSLPRTVNTEAFF
>TRBV6-4|TRBJ2-2
CASSGQGGTGELFF